Described below is a single T cell receptor beta chain sequence and its context. The antigen remains undetermined. The data are from a study of cytomegalovirus exposure and HLA in healthy donors. Study-wide results and caveats: It is likely that the observed cluster of highly shared sequence variants was a sequencing artifact. The study flagged some 170 TCR beta chains as cytomegalovirus-associated. The classifier reportedly diagnosed cytomegalovirus status with high specificity and sensitivity. In a later analysis, productive TCRs from donors in an Asian-associated ancestry cluster reportedly carried fewer N-insertions than the cohort mean.

Primers included in the PCR were 60 Vbeta and 13 Jbeta primers. The data were produced by immunoSEQ multiplex PCR, yet TCRdb's version contains in-frame clones alone and is incomplete. Here the sample spans about 170,000 clones, roughly 80% being singletons. The CDR3 spans 17 residues. Germline V gene lookup returns CDR1 MDHEN and CDR2 SYDVKM. V shed 6 bases, J shed 5 bases, and the junction held 10 bases outside the gene matches. Sequencing input: PBMCs. V is TRBV28 and J is TRBJ2-1; 13 bases align to TRBD2. This receptor was identified in a young woman in good health and CMV-seronegative. CDR3 in amino acids: CASRGRLAGGSNNEQFF. The CDR3 DNA follows: TGTGCCAGCAGGGGGCGACTAGCGGGAGGTTCCAACAATGAGCAGTTCTTC.